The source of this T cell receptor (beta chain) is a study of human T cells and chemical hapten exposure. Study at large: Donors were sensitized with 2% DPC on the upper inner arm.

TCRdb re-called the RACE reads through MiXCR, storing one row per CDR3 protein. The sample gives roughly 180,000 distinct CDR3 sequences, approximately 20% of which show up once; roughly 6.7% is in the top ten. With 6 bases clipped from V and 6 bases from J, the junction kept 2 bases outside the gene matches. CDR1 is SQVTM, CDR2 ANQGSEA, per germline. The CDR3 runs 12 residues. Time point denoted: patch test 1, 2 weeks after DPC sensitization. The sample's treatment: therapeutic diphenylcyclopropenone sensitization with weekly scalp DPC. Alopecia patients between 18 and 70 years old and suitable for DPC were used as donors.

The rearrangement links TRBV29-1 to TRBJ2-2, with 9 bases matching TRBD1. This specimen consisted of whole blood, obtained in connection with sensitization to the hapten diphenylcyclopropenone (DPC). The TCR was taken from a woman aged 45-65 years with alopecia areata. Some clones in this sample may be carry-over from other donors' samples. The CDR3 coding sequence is TGCAGCGTGGGACAGGGAGCCGGGGAGCTGTTTTTT. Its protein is CSVGQGAGELFF.